The clone carrying this TCR beta chain showed up just a few times. Its antigen is still unknown. The data belong to a study of CD8 T cells in ankylosing spondylitis. Points from the study as a whole: Relatively rare in peripheral blood, disease-linked clones were also CD8+. Disease-associated clones were reportedly significantly overrepresented in matched ankylosing spondylitis synovial fluid.

TCRdb processed the 5' RACE reads anew with MiXCR; each CDR3 protein has one entry. The sample includes approximately 300,000 distinct CDR3 sequences, about 20% of them seen just once. The TCR was taken from a female donor with ankylosing spondylitis or in good health (not recorded which). Sequencing was done on a sample of blood, either unsorted or a sorted T cell fraction (not recorded which).

This chain's CDR3 is CASSPRGNEKLFF. As DNA, the CDR3 is TGTGCCAGCTCGCCCCGCGGGAATGAAAAACTGTTTTTT. The gene calls are TRBV18 and TRBJ1-4; no clear D gene. Germline V gene sequence: CDR1 KGHSH, CDR2 LQKENI. CDR3 size: 13 residues. Trimming removed 6 bases at V and 5 bases at J, with 10 bases between.